This T cell receptor (beta chain) is from a study of blood T cells in healthy people across ages. Individuals who donated were healthy Caucasians from Russia aged roughly 6 to 100. Germline trimming cut 5 bases from V and 3 bases from J; bases unmatched to any gene: 10. The CDR3 spans 15 residues. CDR1 and CDR2 from the germline V gene are SGHTA and FQGNSA. Primers used in a second PCR of about 7 to 12 cycles were a sample-barcoded 5' primer and a J-beta primer mix. MiXCR was run by TCRdb on the 5' RACE reads, yielding one entry per CDR3 protein. The sample has fewer than 1,000,000 distinct CDR3 sequences; 44% are singletons.

The rearrangement uses TRBV7-2 and TRBJ2-7; 7 bases are shared with TRBD2. The TCR comes from a man aged 60 to 69 in good health. The sample comprised blood. CDR3 sequence: CASSQWGGTGYEQYF. CDR3 DNA: TGTGCCAGCAGCCAGTGGGGGGGTACGGGCTACGAGCAGTACTTC.